The next 13 T cell receptor beta chains were all read from a single sample in a study of blood T cells in healthy people across ages. Combining a sample-barcoded 5' primer with a J-beta primer mix, a second PCR ran for roughly 6 to 11 cycles. TCRdb re-analysed the 5' RACE reads in MiXCR, keeping a single row per CDR3 protein. Of about 1 million distinct CDR3 sequences listed, about 25% are singletons. This sample was also put to use in a study of T cells of mothers and their children.

Sample: blood. The receptors were gathered from a girl aged 2 to 9 in good health.

This clonotype has only a few counts. This chain links TRBV4-1 with TRBJ2-3, with D tentatively TRBD2 (6 bases). Looked up from germline, CDR1 is MGHRA and CDR2 is YSYEKL. V shed 10 bases and J shed 2 bases, with 13 bases lying between them. The CDR3 totals 13 residues. The CDR3 here is CATRGGLTDTQYF. In DNA form, the CDR3 reads TGCGCCACCCGAGGAGGGCTCACAGATACGCAGTATTTT.

The CDR3 bases are TGTGCCAGCAGCCGAAGACTAGCGGGCCCCCAAGAGACCCAGTACTTC. Translated: CASSRRLAGPQETQYF. The J gene is TRBJ2-5, the V gene TRBV7-9; 10 nucleotides match TRBD2. After removal of 5 bases from V and 1 base from J, the junction contained 7 bases not matched to a gene. The CDR3 covers 16 residues. CDR1 and CDR2 (germline): SEHNR, FQNEAQ (reference sequence).

This clonotype appeared a few times. This chain connects TRBV2 to TRBJ2-5, with 10 bases matching TRBD1. In germline, CDR1 is SNHLY, CDR2 FYNNEI. The CDR3 spans 14 residues. J was trimmed by 5 bases and V by 9 bases; bases with no gene match: 9. CDR3 sequence: CARLRDRGDETQYF. The CDR3 DNA is TGTGCCAGACTCCGGGACAGGGGCGATGAGACCCAGTACTTC.

The chain has TRBV27 and TRBJ2-5; D gene unclear. Germline assignment: CDR1 MNHEY and CDR2 SMNVEV (reference sequence). The CDR3 has 13 amino acids. Trimming took off 1 base at V and 7 bases at J, with 10 bases between the two ends. This chain's CDR3 is CASSLYAHGTQYF. DNA for the CDR3: TGTGCCAGCAGTTTATATGCCCACGGGACCCAGTACTTC.

This chain uses TRBV5-1 with TRBJ2-7; weak D call: TRBD2 (7 bases). CDR1 SGHRS and CDR2 YFSETQ come from the germline V gene. Deletions cut 3 bases from V and 10 bases from J, with 11 bases between. The CDR3 runs to 11 residues. The CDR3: CASSWGGVQYF. Written as DNA, the CDR3 is TGCGCCAGCAGCTGGGGGGGCGTCCAGTACTTC.

This clonotype was detected ten times or more. V gene TRBV6-5 combines with J gene TRBJ2-7; D not resolved. Per the germline V gene, CDR1 is MNHEY and CDR2 is SVGAGI. The CDR3 runs 14 residues. Trimming shortened V by 0 bases and J by 0 bases, and 6 bases separated the two germline ends. CDR3 nucleotide sequence: TGTGCCAGCAGTTACTCGGGCAGCTCCTACGAGCAGTACTTC. Encoded protein: CASSYSGSSYEQYF.

V is TRBV7-9 and J is TRBJ1-2; D might be TRBD1 (5 bases). Per germline, CDR1 SEHNR and CDR2 FQNEAQ (reference sequence). Trimming removed 4 bases from V and 4 bases from J, with 19 bases in between. The CDR3 covers 16 residues. The CDR3 nucleotides are TGTGCCAGCAGCTCCGAGGCCCTCACAGGTTCCTATGGCTACACCTTC. It specifies CASSSEALTGSYGYTF.

The gene calls are TRBV9 and TRBJ2-7, with D uncertain. Trimming removed 0 bases from V and 0 bases from J, with 7 bases in between. CDR1 and CDR2 (germline): SGDLS, YYNGEE. CDR3 size: 14 residues. DNA for the CDR3: TGTGCCAGCAGCGTAGCCGACAACTCCTACGAGCAGTACTTC. It encodes CASSVADNSYEQYF.

This clonotype turned up a few times. The chain joins TRBV7-2 to TRBJ2-5; 12 bases are a match to TRBD2. Germline V gives CDR1 SGHTA, CDR2 FQGNSA. CDR3 length: 17 amino acids. The trim removed 1 base at V and 7 bases at J, leaving 10 bases unmatched. The chain's CDR3 is CASSLVVASGRAPTQYF. Written as DNA, the CDR3 is TGTGCCAGCAGCTTAGTGGTGGCTAGCGGGAGGGCCCCGACCCAGTACTTC.

The table lists this clonotype with a few counts. This rearrangement joins TRBV14 to TRBJ2-3, with a possible D match to TRBD2 (5 bases). Germline V gene lookup returns CDR1 SGHDN and CDR2 FVKESK. V lost 4 bases and J 0 bases, leaving 20 bases between the germline ends. CDR3 length equals 18 residues. DNA for the CDR3: TGTGCCAGCAGCCCGCTAGAGCTAGCAACTCTAAGCACAGATACGCAGTATTTT. It codes for CASSPLELATLSTDTQYF.

The rearrangement links TRBV20-1 to TRBJ2-7, with D possibly called TRBD1 or TRBD2 (6 bases each). From germline, CDR1 is DFQATT and CDR2 SNEGSKA (reference sequence). V was cut by 0 bases and J by 9 bases, with 12 bases left in between. This CDR3 region has 12 residues. The CDR3 here is CSAREGGLGQYF. CDR3 DNA sequence: TGCAGTGCTAGAGAGGGGGGCCTGGGGCAGTACTTC.

This chain connects TRBV12-3 or TRBV12-4 to TRBJ2-4, with no clear D. The V and J ends lost 10 bases and 0 bases respectively, with 13 bases between them. The CDR3 is 14 amino acids. DNA of the CDR3: TGTGCCACGTCTGCCCCCGTAGCCAAAAACATTCAGTACTTC. Translated, it gives CATSAPVAKNIQYF.

This clonotype has just a few counts. The chain combines TRBV2 with TRBJ2-4; no clear D gene. Deletions cut 4 bases from V and 4 bases from J, with 8 bases between. Per germline, CDR1 SNHLY and CDR2 FYNNEI. CDR3 length equals 13 residues. The CDR3 nucleotides are TGTGCCAGCAGTGGAGATTTGAAAAACATTCAGTACTTC. This sequence encodes CASSGDLKNIQYF.